The 2 T cell receptor beta chains in this list originate from one sample, sequenced in a study of T cell responses to AZD1222 COVID-19 vaccine (dated by TCRdb to the early 2020s). According to the study, the label for this sample's time point signals: baseline before first vaccination. Receptors were amplified or captured by the immunoSEQ multiplex PCR assay. TCRdb obtained this table from immuneACCESS and retained in-frame rearrangements with V and J assigned. These tables miss some clones; where compared with another copy, unresolved V genes account for less than half of the shortfall, and the remainder is unexplained. This sample lists just under 85,000 clones; about 83% were detected once. Roughly 8.7% of the sample comes from the top ten. Source: peripheral blood, taken on day 0 of AZD1222 vaccination. The source of these receptors is an adult in good health.

V and J are TRBV28 and TRBJ2-7, with D uncertain. The germline V gene has CDR1 MDHEN and CDR2 SYDVKM. CDR3 length: 14 residues. For the CDR3, the DNA is TGTGCTTCGCAGGTAGGACGGCGACGCTACGAGCAGTACTTC. Protein product: CASQVGRRRYEQYF.

The chain uses TRBV11-2 and TRBJ2-7, with 7 bases that match TRBD2. This CDR3 comprises 18 residues. V lost 5 bases to trimming and J lost 4 bases; unmatched junction nucleotides: 20. Germline V gene sequence: CDR1 SGHAT, CDR2 FQNNGV. CDR3 sequence reads: CASSAWPRGETSSYEQYF. In DNA, the CDR3 is TGTGCCAGCAGCGCCTGGCCTAGGGGAGAGACTAGCAGTTACGAGCAGTACTTC.